Sequencing of this T cell receptor (beta chain) was carried out in a study of CD8 T cells in Susac syndrome. Across the study: Among the sequenced Susac syndrome patients, five or six had active disease while 8 or 9 were in remission. Patients with Susac syndrome had blood drawn and were at that point therapy-naive, on corticosteroids, or on intravenous immunoglobulin alone.

Sequencing targeted TCR beta in blood CD8+ and CD4+ T cells. V lost 5 bases and J lost 3; bases outside the gene matches: 10. Looked up from germline, CDR1 is MDHEN and CDR2 is SYDVKM. The CDR3 runs 16 residues. Reverse transcription of 0.5 to 1 ug RNA was carried out with random hexamers. MiXCR, applied by TCRdb to the immunoSEQ multiplex PCR reads, yields one record per CDR3 protein. The sample lists over 150,000 distinct CDR3 sequences; 90% to 97% were seen once. A word on this clonotype: Its antigen remains unidentified.

Notes on the study in general: In Susac patients, clonal expansion was not detected in CD4+ cells.

V usage is TRBV28 and J usage is TRBJ2-4; 7 nucleotides align to TRBD1. The sample taken for sequencing was CD4+ T cells from PBMCs. This TCR was sampled from a human donor with Susac syndrome. The CDR3 DNA reads TGTGCCAGCAGTCCCCCGACAGGGTGGGGCAAAAACATTCAGTACTTC. This gives the protein CASSPPTGWGKNIQYF. Full variable domain (missing parts from reference TRBV28 and TRBJ2-4): DVKVTQSSRYLVKRTGEKVFLECVQDMDHENMFWYRQDPGLGLRLIYFSYDVKMKEKGDIPEGYSVSREKKERFSLILESASTNQTSMYLCASSPPTGWGKNIQYFGAGTRLSVL.